The 3 T cell receptor beta chains below all came from one sample that was sequenced in a study of shared clonotypes between healthy human individuals. Data came from immunoSEQ multiplex PCR; TCRdb stores just in-frame clones and leaves some out. The sample records over 2 million clones, around 90% being singletons. Sequencing input: naive CD4+ T cells from PBMCs. Sample subset: CD45RA+ positively selected. All receptors derive from a man in his late teens or twenties in good health. Some clones in this sample may be carry-over from other donors' samples.

This chain joins TRBV5-1 and TRBJ2-1, with TRBD1 matching over 9 bases. The CDR3 is made up of 14 amino acids. V lost 4 bases, J lost 8 bases, and 7 bases stayed unmatched. CDR1 and CDR2 (germline): SGHRS, YFSETQ. The CDR3 reads CASSGTGKRDEQFF. The CDR3 region has the DNA TGCGCCAGCAGCGGGACAGGGAAAAGGGATGAGCAGTTCTTC.

As regards this clone: The same CDR3 also results from other DNA sequences found in this sample. The V call is TRBV30, the J call TRBJ1-2; unclear D gene. V was cut by 0 bases and J by 2 bases, with 13 bases left in between. The CDR3 loop spans 15 amino acids. The V gene's germline CDR1 is GTSNPN and CDR2 SVGIG (reference sequence). The chain's CDR3 is CAWSVPRTGNYGYTF. As DNA, the CDR3 is TGTGCCTGGAGTGTACCCAGAACGGGCAACTATGGCTACACCTTC.

Concerning this clone: The sample carries other DNA sequences with the same CDR3. The chain has TRBV2 and TRBJ2-3; D unresolved. CDR1 SNHLY and CDR2 FYNNEI come from the germline V gene. The V end was cut by 6 bases, the J end by 4 bases, with 8 bases between. This CDR3 is 12 amino acids long. The CDR3 sequence is CASSLAADTQYF. As DNA, the CDR3 is TGTGCCAGCAGCTTGGCGGCAGATACGCAGTATTTT.